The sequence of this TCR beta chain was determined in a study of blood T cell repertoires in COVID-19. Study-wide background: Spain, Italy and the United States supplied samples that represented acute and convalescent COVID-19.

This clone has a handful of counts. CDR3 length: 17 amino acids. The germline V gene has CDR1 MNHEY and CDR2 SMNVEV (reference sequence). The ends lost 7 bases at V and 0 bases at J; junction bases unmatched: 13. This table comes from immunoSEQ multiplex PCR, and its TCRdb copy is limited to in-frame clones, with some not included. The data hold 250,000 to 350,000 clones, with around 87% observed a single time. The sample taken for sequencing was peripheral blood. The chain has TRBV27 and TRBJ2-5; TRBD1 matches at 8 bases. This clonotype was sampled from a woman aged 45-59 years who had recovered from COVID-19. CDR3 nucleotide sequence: TGTGCCAGCACGCTCCCCCGGGACAGGCGGTACCAAGAGACCCAGTACTTC. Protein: CASTLPRDRRYQETQYF.